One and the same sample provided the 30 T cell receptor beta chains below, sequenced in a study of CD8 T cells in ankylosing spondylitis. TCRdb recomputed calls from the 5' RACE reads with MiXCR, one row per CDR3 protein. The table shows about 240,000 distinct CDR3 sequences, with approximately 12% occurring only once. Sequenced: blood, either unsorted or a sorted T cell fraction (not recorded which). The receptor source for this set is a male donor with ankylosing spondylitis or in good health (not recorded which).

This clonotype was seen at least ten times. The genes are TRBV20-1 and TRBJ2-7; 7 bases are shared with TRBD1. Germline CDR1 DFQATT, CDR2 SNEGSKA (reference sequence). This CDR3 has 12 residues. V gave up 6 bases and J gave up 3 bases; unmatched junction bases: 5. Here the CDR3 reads CSATSGGYEQYF. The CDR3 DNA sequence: TGCAGTGCCACATCAGGGGGCTACGAGCAGTACTTC.

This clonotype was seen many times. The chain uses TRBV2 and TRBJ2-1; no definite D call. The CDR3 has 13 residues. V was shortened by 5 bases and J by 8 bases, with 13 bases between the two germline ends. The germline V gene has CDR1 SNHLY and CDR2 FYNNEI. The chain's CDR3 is CASSIQKRYEQFF. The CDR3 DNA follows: TGTGCCAGCAGTATACAGAAGAGGTATGAGCAGTTCTTC.

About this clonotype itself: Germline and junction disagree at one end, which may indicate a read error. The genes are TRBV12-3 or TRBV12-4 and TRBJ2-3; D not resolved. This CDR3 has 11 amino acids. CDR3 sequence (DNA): TGTGCCAACAGTTTTGGAGATACGCAGTATTTT. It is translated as CANSFGDTQYF.

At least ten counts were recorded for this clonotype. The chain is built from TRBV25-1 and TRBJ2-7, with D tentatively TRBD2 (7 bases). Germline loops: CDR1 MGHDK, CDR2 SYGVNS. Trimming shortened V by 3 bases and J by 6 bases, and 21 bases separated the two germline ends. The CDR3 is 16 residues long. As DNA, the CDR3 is TGTGCCAGCAGTGATCCGCGGGGGCTAACCCTGAGCGAGCAGTACTTC. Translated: CASSDPRGLTLSEQYF.

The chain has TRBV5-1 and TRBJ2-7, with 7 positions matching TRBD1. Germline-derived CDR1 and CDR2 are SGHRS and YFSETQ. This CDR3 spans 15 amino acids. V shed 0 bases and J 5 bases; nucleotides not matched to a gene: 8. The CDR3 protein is CASSLGTRQGDEQYF. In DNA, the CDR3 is TGCGCCAGCAGCTTGGGAACCCGACAGGGCGACGAGCAGTACTTC.

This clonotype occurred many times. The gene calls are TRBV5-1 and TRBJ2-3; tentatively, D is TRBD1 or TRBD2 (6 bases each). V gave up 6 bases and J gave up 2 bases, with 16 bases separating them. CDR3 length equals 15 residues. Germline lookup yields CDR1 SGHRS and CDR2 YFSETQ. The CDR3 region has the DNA TGCGCCAGCACCCTCTGGGGGGCGGTCACAGATACGCAGTATTTT. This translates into CASTLWGAVTDTQYF.

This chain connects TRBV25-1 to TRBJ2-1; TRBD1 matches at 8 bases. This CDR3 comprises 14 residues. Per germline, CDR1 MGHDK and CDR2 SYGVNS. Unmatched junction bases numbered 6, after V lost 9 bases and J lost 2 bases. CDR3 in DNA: TGTGCCAGTGGGGACAGGAGTACCTACAATGAGCAGTTCTTC. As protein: CASGDRSTYNEQFF.

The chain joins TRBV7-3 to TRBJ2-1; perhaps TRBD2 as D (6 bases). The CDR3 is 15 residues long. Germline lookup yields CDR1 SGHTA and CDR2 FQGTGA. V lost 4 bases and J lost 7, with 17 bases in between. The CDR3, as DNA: TGTGCCAGCAGCTCTTTAGCTACCGCGGGGAATGAGCAGTTCTTC. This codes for CASSSLATAGNEQFF.

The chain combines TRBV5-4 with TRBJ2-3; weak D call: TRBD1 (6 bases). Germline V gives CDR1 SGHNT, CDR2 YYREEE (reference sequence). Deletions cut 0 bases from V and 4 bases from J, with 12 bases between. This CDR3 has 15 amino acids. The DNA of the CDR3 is TGTGCCAGCAGCTTGGCAACAGGGTCAGCAGATACGCAGTATTTT. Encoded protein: CASSLATGSADTQYF.

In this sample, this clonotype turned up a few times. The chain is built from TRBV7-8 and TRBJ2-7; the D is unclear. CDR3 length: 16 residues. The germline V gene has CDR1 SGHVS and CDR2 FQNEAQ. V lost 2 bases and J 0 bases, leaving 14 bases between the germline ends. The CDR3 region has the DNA TGTGCCAGCAGCTTAATCACGGGCATCCCCTCCTACGAGCAGTACTTC. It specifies CASSLITGIPSYEQYF.

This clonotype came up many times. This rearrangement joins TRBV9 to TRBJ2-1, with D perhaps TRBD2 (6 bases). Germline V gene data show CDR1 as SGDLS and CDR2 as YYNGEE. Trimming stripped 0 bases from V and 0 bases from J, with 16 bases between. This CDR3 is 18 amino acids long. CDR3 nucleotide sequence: TGTGCCAGCAGCGTAGCCCCGGCTAGCGCTAACTCCTACAATGAGCAGTTCTTC. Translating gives CASSVAPASANSYNEQFF.

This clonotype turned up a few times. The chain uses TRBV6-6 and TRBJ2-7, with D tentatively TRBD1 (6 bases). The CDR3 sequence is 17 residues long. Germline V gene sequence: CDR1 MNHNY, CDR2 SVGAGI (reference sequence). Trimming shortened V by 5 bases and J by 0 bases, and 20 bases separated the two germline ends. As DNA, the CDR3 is TGTGCCAGCAGTGAGGGATACAGGGTCTTTAGCTCCTACGAGCAGTACTTC. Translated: CASSEGYRVFSSYEQYF.

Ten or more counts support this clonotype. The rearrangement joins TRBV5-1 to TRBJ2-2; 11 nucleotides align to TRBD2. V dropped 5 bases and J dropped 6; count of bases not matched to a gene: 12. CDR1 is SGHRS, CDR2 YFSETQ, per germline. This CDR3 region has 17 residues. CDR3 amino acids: CASRNLLAGGFSGELFF. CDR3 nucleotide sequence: TGCGCCAGCAGGAACCTCCTAGCGGGAGGCTTTTCCGGGGAGCTGTTTTTT. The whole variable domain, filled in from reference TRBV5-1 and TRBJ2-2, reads KAGVTQTPRYLIKTRGQQVTLSCSPISGHRSVSWYQQTPGQGLQFLFEYFSETQRNKGNFPGRFSGRQFSNSRSEMNVSTLELGDSALYLCASRNLLAGGFSGELFFGEGSRLTVL.

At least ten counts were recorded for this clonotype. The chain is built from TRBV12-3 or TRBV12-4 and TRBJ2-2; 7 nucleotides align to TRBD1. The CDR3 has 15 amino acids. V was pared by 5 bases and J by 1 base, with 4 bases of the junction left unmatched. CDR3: CASSTGTVNTGELFF. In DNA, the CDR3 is TGTGCCAGCAGTACCGGGACAGTGAACACCGGGGAGCTGTTTTTT.

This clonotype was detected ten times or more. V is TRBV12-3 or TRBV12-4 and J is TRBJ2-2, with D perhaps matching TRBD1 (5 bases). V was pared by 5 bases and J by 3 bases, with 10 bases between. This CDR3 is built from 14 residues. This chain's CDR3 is CASSPTGYTGELFF. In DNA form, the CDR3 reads TGTGCCAGCAGTCCTACAGGTTACACCGGGGAGCTGTTTTTT.

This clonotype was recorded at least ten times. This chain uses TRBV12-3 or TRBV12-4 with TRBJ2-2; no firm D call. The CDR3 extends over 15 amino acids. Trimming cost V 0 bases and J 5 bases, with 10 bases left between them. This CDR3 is CASSLARQQTGELFF. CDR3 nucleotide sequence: TGTGCCAGCAGTTTAGCGCGGCAGCAAACCGGGGAGCTGTTTTTT.

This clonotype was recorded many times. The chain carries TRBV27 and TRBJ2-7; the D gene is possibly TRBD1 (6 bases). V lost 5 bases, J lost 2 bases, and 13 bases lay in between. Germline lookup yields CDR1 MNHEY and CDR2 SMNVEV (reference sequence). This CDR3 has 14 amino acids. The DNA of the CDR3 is TGTGCCAGCAGTGAGGTGCCAGGGGCCTACGAGCAGTACTTC. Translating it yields CASSEVPGAYEQYF.

The CDR3 bases are TGCGCCAGCAGCTACGGGGAGTGGACGGCCCTGAACACTGAAGCTTTCTTT. The encoded protein is CASSYGEWTALNTEAFF. The chain combines TRBV5-1 with TRBJ1-1, with D uncertain. The CDR3 consists of 17 residues. V lost 3 bases, J lost 0 bases, and 18 bases lay in between. Germline CDR1 SGHRS, CDR2 YFSETQ.

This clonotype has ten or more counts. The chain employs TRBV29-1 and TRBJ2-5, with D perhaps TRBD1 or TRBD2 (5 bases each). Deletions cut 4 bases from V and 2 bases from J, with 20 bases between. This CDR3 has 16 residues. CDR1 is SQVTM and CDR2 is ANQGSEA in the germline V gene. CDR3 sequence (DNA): TGCAGCGTTGCGGGTGTTATGGGGGTAAGGCAAGAGACCCAGTACTTC. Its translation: CSVAGVMGVRQETQYF.

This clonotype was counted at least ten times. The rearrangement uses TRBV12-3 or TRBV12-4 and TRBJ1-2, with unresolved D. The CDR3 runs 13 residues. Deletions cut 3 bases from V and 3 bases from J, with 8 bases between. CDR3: CASSLGDYYGYTF. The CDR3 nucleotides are TGTGCCAGCAGTTTGGGCGACTACTATGGCTACACCTTC.

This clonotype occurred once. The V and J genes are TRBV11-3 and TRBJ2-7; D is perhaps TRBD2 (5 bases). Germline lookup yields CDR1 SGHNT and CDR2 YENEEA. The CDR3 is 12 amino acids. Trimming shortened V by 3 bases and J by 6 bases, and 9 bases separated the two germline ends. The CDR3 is CASSFFEGEQYF. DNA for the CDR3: TGTGCCAGCAGCTTTTTTGAGGGCGAGCAGTACTTC.

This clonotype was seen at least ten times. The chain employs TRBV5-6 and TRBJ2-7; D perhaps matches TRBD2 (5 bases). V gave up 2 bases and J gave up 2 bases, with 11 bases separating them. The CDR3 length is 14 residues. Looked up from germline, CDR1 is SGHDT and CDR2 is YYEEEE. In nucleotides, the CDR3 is TGTGCCAGCAGCTTACAGCTAGCTACCTACGAGCAGTACTTC. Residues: CASSLQLATYEQYF.

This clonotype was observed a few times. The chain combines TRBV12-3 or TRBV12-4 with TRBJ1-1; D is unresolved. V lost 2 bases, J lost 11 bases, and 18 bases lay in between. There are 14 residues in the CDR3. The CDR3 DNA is TGTGCCAGCAGTTTAAGCGCCTCCCGGTTCCGCGCTTTCTTT. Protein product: CASSLSASRFRAFF.

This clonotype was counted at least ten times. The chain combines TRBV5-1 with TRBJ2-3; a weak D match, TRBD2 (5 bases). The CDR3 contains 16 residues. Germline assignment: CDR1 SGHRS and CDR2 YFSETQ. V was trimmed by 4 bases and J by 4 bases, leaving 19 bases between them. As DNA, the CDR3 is TGCGCCAGCAGCCCCGGAGGCGGGTTGCGAGCAGATACGCAGTATTTT. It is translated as CASSPGGGLRADTQYF. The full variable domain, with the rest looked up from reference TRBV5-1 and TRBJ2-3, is KAGVTQTPRYLIKTRGQQVTLSCSPISGHRSVSWYQQTPGQGLQFLFEYFSETQRNKGNFPGRFSGRQFSNSRSEMNVSTLELGDSALYLCASSPGGGLRADTQYFGPGTRLTVL.

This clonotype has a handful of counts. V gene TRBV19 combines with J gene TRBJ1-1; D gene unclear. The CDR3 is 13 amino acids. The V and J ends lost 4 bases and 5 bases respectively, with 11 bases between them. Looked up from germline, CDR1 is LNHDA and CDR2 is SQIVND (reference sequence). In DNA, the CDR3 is TGTGCCAGTAGTAGGACTCGGGAAACTGAAGCTTTCTTT. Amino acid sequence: CASSRTRETEAFF.

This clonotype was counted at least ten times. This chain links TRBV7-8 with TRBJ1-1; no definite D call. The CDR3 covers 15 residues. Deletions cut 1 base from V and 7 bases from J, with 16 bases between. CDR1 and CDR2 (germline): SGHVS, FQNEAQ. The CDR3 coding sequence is TGTGCCAGCAGCTTAGTGGAACCAGTTGCCCATGAAGCTTTCTTT. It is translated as CASSLVEPVAHEAFF.

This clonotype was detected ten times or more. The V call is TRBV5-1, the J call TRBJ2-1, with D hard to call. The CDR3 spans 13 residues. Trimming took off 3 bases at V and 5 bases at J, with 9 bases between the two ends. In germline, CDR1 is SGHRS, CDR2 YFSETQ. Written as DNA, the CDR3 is TGCGCCAGCAGCTCCGCACCCAACAATGAGCAGTTCTTC. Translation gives CASSSAPNNEQFF.

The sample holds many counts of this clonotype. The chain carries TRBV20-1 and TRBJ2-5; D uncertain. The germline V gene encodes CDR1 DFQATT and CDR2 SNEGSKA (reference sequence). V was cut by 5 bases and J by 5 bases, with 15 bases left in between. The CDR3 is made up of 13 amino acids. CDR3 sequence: CSALTSVGETQYF. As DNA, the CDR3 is TGCAGTGCTCTTACCTCCGTAGGGGAGACCCAGTACTTC.

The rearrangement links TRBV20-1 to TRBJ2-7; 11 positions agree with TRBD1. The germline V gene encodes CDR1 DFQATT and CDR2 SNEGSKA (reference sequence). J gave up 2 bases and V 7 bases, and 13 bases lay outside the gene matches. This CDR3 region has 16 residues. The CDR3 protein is CSVRRDRGTFTYEQYF. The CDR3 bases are TGCAGTGTCAGACGGGACAGGGGGACTTTCACCTACGAGCAGTACTTC.

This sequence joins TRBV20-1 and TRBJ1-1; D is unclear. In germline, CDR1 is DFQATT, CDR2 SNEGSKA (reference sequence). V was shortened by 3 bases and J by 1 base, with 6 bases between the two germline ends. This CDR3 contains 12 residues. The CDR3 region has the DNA TGCAGTGCTAGGTACGGGAACACTGAAGCTTTCTTT. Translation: CSARYGNTEAFF.